Sequencing of this T cell receptor beta chain was carried out in a study of Ad26.COV2.S vaccination and SARS-CoV-2 variants. Described treatment: roughly 20 received Ad26.COV2.S at low or high dose, single or two shots; 5 received placebo; per-sample allocation not given. Sample collection was performed on day 63 after the first vaccine or placebo injection. Comments on this clone: This sample includes further DNA sequences coding for the same CDR3.

Germline V gene lookup returns CDR1 MNHNS and CDR2 SASEGT. The CDR3 length is 15 residues. Unmatched junction bases numbered 5, after V lost 3 bases and J lost 2 bases. Libraries were prepared by immunoSEQ multiplex PCR; TCRdb keeps only in-frame clonotypes and omits some of them. The sample shows hundreds of thousands of clones, around 87% of them seen only once. This TCR derives from a person aged 18-60 years who received the Ad26.COV2.S COVID-19 vaccine or a placebo. Specimen: peripheral blood, collected in a trial of Ad26.COV2.S vaccine versus placebo. This sequence joins TRBV6-1 and TRBJ2-7, with 9 bases lining up with TRBD2. The CDR3 here is CASSETSGVTYEQYF. CDR3 nucleotide sequence: TGTGCCAGCAGTGAGACTAGCGGAGTTACCTACGAGCAGTACTTC.